Listed here is a single T cell receptor (beta chain). The CDR3 loop spans 15 amino acids. Trimming stripped 2 bases from V and 1 base from J, with 11 bases between. CDR1 and CDR2 (germline): SEHNR, FQNEAQ (reference sequence). This sample was taken from a study of blood T cell repertoires in COVID-19. Sequenced by immunoSEQ multiplex PCR; TCRdb stores in-frame clones only, minus some. Among 200,000 to 250,000 clones listed, 84% were seen once. J is TRBJ1-1 and V is TRBV7-9, with no clear D. The sample was peripheral blood. This TCR was recovered from a human donor in a cohort sampled during active COVID-19. DNA of the CDR3: TGTGCCAGCAGCTTACTCCGAGAGTCGAACACTGAAGCTTTCTTT. Amino acids: CASSLLRESNTEAFF.